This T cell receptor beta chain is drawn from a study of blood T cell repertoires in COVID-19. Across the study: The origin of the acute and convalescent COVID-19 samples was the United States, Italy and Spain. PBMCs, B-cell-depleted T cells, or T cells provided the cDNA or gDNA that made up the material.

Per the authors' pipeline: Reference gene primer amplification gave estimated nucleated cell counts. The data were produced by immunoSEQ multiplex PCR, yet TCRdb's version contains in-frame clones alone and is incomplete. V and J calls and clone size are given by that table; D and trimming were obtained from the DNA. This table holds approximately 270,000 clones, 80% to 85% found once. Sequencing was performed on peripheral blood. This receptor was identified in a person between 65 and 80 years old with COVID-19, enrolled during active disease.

CDR3 sequence reads: CASSVVGSPGGEGSGANVLTF. Written as DNA, the CDR3 is TGTGCCAGCAGCGTAGTGGGATCTCCAGGAGGCGAGGGCTCTGGGGCCAACGTCCTGACTTTC. The chain couples TRBV9 to TRBJ2-6, with TRBD2 as a possible D gene (5 bases). Between the trimmed V and J ends, which lost 0 bases and 0 bases, there was a span of 22 bases. CDR1 is SGDLS and CDR2 is YYNGEE in the germline V gene. The CDR3 runs 21 residues.